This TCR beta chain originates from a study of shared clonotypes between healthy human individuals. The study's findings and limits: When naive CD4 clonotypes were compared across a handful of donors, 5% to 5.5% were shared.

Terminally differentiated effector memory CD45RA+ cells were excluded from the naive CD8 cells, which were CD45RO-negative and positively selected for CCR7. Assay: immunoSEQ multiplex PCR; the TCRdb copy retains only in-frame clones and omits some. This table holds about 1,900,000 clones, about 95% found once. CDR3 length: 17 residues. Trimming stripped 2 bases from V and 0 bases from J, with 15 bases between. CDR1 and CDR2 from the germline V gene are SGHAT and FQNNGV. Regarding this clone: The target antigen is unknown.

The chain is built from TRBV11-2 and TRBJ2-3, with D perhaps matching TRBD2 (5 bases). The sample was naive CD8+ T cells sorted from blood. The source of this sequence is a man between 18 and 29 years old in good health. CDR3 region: CASSLFGSFASTDTQYF. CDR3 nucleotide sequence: TGTGCCAGCAGCTTATTTGGGAGCTTTGCTAGCACAGATACGCAGTATTTT.